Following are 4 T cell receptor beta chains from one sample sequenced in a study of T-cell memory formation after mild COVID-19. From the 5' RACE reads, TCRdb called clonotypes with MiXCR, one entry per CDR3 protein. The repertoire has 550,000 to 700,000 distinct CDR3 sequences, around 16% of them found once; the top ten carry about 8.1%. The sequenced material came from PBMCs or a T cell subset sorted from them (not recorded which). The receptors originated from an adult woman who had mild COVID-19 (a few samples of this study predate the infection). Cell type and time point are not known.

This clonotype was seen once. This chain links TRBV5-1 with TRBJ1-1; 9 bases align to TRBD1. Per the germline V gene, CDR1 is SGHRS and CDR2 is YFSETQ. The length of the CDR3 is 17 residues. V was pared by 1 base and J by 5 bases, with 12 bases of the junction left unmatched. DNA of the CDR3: TGCGCCAGCAGCTTGAGGGGATCGGGGACAGGGAAAACTGAAGCTTTCTTT. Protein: CASSLRGSGTGKTEAFF.

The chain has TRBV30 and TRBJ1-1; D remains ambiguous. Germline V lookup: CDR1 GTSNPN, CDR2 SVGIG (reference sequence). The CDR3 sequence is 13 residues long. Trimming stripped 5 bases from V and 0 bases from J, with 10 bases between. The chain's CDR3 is CAWRRLMNTEAFF. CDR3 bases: TGTGCCTGGCGGCGGCTAATGAACACTGAAGCTTTCTTT.

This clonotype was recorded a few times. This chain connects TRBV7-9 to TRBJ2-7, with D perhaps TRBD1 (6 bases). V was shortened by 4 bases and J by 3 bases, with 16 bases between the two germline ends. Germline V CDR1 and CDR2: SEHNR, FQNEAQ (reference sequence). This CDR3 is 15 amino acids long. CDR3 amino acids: CASSSWTAQIYEQYF. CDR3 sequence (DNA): TGTGCCAGCAGCTCCTGGACAGCCCAGATCTACGAGCAGTACTTC. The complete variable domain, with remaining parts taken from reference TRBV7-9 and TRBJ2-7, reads DTGVSQNPRHKITKRGQNVTFRCDPISEHNRLYWYRQTLGQGPEFLTYFQNEAQLEKSRLLSDRFSAERPKGSFSTLEIQRTEQGDSAMYLCASSSWTAQIYEQYFGPGTRLTVT.

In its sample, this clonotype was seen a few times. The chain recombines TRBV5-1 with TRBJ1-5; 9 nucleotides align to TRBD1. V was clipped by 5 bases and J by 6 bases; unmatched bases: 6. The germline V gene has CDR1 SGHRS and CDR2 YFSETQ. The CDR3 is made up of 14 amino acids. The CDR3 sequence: CASSQDRGSQPQHF. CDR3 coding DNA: TGCGCCAGCAGTCAAGACAGGGGGAGTCAGCCCCAGCATTTT.